This TCR beta chain derives from a study of shared clonotypes between healthy human individuals. There are 16 residues in the CDR3. Trimming cost V 9 bases and J 0 bases; bases outside gene matches: 13. CDR1 LNHDA and CDR2 SQIVND come from the germline V gene (reference sequence). Clones were sequenced by immunoSEQ multiplex PCR, and TCRdb holds only the in-frame ones, with some missing. The sample contains about 2 million clones, around 96% of which appear only once. General study results and limits: Estimated richness values were generally larger in naive subsets than in memory subsets.

Remarks on this clone: Antigen specificity is unknown.

The naive CD8 fraction comprised CD45RO-negative cells positively selected for CCR7 and excluded terminally differentiated effector memory CD45RA+ cells. The study enrolled healthy HIV-negative adults without recent acute infections or vaccinations as donors. The sample comprised naive CD8+ T cells sorted from blood. This receptor was taken from a young man in good health. The chain uses TRBV19 and TRBJ1-1; 7 bases line up with TRBD1. In DNA, the CDR3 is TGTGCCAGCCTCCGGGACAGAGAAGATTTGAACACTGAAGCTTTCTTT. The encoded protein is CASLRDREDLNTEAFF. The full variable domain, its missing parts supplied by reference TRBV19 and TRBJ1-1, is DGGITQSPKYLFRKEGQNVTLSCEQNLNHDAMYWYRQDPGQGLRLIYYSQIVNDFQKGDIAEGYSVSREKKESFPLTVTSAQKNPTAFYLCASLRDREDLNTEAFFGQGTRLTVV.